The 24 T cell receptor beta chains below come from one sample, sequenced in a study of blood T cell repertoires in COVID-19 (dated by TCRdb to 2019 to 2021). The library was generated by the immunoSEQ multiplex PCR assay. The clones in this table, taken by TCRdb from immuneACCESS, are in-frame only. Not every clone is retained; where verified, under half of the shortfall comes from an unresolved V gene, and the cause of the rest is unknown. The sample profile shows over 75,000 clones; over 60% of them were found once. The ten largest account for approximately 9% of the sample. The sample consisted of peripheral blood. The receptor source for this set is a man aged 45 to 65 who had recovered from COVID-19.

The chain carries TRBV9 and TRBJ2-2; no clear D. From germline, CDR1 is SGDLS and CDR2 YYNGEE. This CDR3 has 15 residues. Trimming took 0 bases from V and 7 from J, leaving 13 bases between them. CDR3 in DNA: TGTGCCAGCAGCGTAGCTGGGCTCCCCAACGGGGAGCTGTTTTTT. Amino acid sequence: CASSVAGLPNGELFF. The variable domain in full, with the rest retrieved from reference TRBV9 and TRBJ2-2, is DSGVTQTPKHLITATGQRVTLRCSPRSGDLSVYWYQQSLDQGLQFLIQYYNGEERAKGNILERFSAQQFPDLHSELNLSSLELGDSALYFCASSVAGLPNGELFFGEGSRLTVL.

This clone came up a few times. The rearrangement links TRBV20-1 to TRBJ2-2; 8 positions agree with TRBD1. Germline CDR1 and CDR2: DFQATT and SNEGSKA (reference sequence). The CDR3 loop spans 13 amino acids. The V and J ends lost 3 bases and 7 bases, in that order; junction bases with no gene match: 4. CDR3 amino acids: CSASPGGLGELFF. The CDR3 bases are TGCAGTGCTAGTCCAGGGGGCCTCGGGGAGCTGTTTTTT.

The J gene is TRBJ2-3, the V gene TRBV24-1; a weak D match, TRBD1 (5 bases). The germline CDR1 and CDR2 sequences are KGHDR and SFDVKD. Trimming cost V 0 bases and J 2 bases, with 8 bases left between them. The CDR3 is 15 residues long. Here the CDR3 DNA reads TGTGCCACCAGTGATTTGGGCAGGGACACAGATACGCAGTATTTT. It codes for CATSDLGRDTDTQYF.

This sequence joins TRBV7-2 and TRBJ2-2, with D perhaps matching TRBD2 (6 bases). The CDR3 covers 17 residues. V lost 5 bases and J 1 base, leaving 17 bases between the germline ends. From germline, CDR1 is SGHTA and CDR2 FQGNSA. CDR3: CASSPFGWEVNTGELFF. In DNA, the CDR3 is TGTGCCAGCAGCCCATTCGGGTGGGAGGTGAACACCGGGGAGCTGTTTTTT.

The chain recombines TRBV5-8 with TRBJ2-7, with D perhaps TRBD1 (6 bases). This CDR3 has 13 amino acids. V was pared by 6 bases and J by 2 bases, with 12 bases between. The germline V gene has CDR1 SGHTS and CDR2 YDEGEE. CDR3 protein: CASNHREPYEQYF. The CDR3 DNA reads as TGTGCCAGCAACCACAGGGAACCCTACGAGCAGTACTTC.

The chain employs TRBV5-1 and TRBJ1-1; TRBD1 matches at 7 bases. Germline V gene data show CDR1 as SGHRS and CDR2 as YFSETQ. The CDR3 spans 14 residues. V was clipped by 4 bases and J by 0 bases; unmatched bases: 3. CDR3 bases: TGCGCCAGCAGCGTAGGACAGGTGAACACTGAAGCTTTCTTT. This sequence encodes CASSVGQVNTEAFF.

The chain carries TRBV19 and TRBJ2-1, with 10 bases aligning to TRBD1. This CDR3 is 14 amino acids long. Germline trimming cut 5 bases from V and 8 bases from J; bases unmatched to any gene: 6. Per germline, CDR1 LNHDA and CDR2 SQIVND (reference sequence). CDR3 nucleotide sequence: TGTGCCAGTAGTGACAGGGGGCGTTCGGATGAGCAGTTCTTC. It specifies CASSDRGRSDEQFF.

This clone has just one count. This chain joins TRBV18 and TRBJ2-2; D may be TRBD1 (6 bases). The CDR3 is 15 amino acids. V lost 6 bases and J 2 bases, leaving 13 bases between the germline ends. Germline values: CDR1 KGHSH, CDR2 LQKENI. The CDR3 nucleotides read TGTGCCAGCTCGCCCGGGACAAGCAACACCGGGGAGCTGTTTTTT. Protein: CASSPGTSNTGELFF.

This CDR3 reads CASSQRLGGNYGYTF. DNA for the CDR3: TGCGCCAGCAGCCAGAGACTCGGAGGTAACTATGGCTACACCTTC. V usage is TRBV4-1 and J usage is TRBJ1-2; D not resolved. V lost 3 bases and J 1 base, leaving 12 bases between the germline ends. Germline V gene data show CDR1 as MGHRA and CDR2 as YSYEKL. The CDR3 runs to 15 residues.

This clone occurred once. The genes are TRBV4-2 and TRBJ2-1; D not resolved. The CDR3 loop spans 17 amino acids. The V end was cut by 1 base, the J end by 0 bases, with 13 bases between. Germline V gene data show CDR1 as LGHNA and CDR2 as YNFKEQ. The CDR3: CASSQGVTPRSYNEQFF. The CDR3 DNA sequence: TGTGCCAGCAGCCAAGGAGTAACCCCACGCTCCTACAATGAGCAGTTCTTC.

The CDR3 DNA reads as TGTGCCAGCACCGACAGGGTTGAAGCTTTCTTT. Amino acids: CASTDRVEAFF. The V call is TRBV28, the J call TRBJ1-1; 7 bases match TRBD1. Per the germline V gene, CDR1 is MDHEN and CDR2 is SYDVKM. V shed 7 bases, J shed 7 bases, and the junction held 3 bases outside the gene matches. The CDR3 is made up of 11 amino acids.

This rearrangement joins TRBV19 to TRBJ2-3; 9 nucleotides match TRBD2. Trimming cost V 7 bases and J 2 bases; bases outside gene matches: 10. The CDR3 has 16 amino acids. From germline, CDR1 is LNHDA and CDR2 SQIVND (reference sequence). CDR3 protein: CASKDIGLASTDTQYF. The DNA for the CDR3 is TGTGCCAGTAAAGACATCGGACTAGCGTCCACAGATACGCAGTATTTT.

The rearrangement uses TRBV10-3 and TRBJ1-2; D gene unclear. Trimming removed 0 bases at V and 1 base at J, with 12 bases between. Germline CDR1 and CDR2: ENHRY and SYGVKD. This CDR3 has 16 residues. CDR3 in amino acids: CAISESGRRGNYGYTF. In DNA, the CDR3 is TGTGCCATCAGTGAGTCTGGCCGACGCGGTAACTATGGCTACACCTTC.

The V call is TRBV28, the J call TRBJ2-7, with 12 bases identical to TRBD2. Germline V gene data show CDR1 as MDHEN and CDR2 as SYDVKM. After removal of 1 base from V and 0 bases from J, the junction contained 1 base not matched to a gene. The CDR3 runs 16 residues. CDR3 residues: CASSLSGLAGSYEQYF. In DNA form, the CDR3 reads TGTGCCAGCAGTTTATCGGGACTAGCGGGCTCCTACGAGCAGTACTTC.

Written as DNA, the CDR3 is TGTGCCAGCTCCATAGCGGGGGCCAATGAGCAGTTCTTC. It codes for CASSIAGANEQFF. The rearrangement links TRBV5-4 to TRBJ2-1; 9 positions match TRBD2. Germline CDR1 and CDR2: SGHNT and YYREEE (reference sequence). There are 13 residues in the CDR3. J lost 6 bases, V lost 7 bases, and 5 bases had no gene match.

J is TRBJ1-2 and V is TRBV5-4; the match to TRBD1 covers 10 bases. Germline V lookup: CDR1 SGHNT, CDR2 YYREEE (reference sequence). The CDR3 has 17 amino acids. V lost 1 base to trimming and J lost 1 base; unmatched junction nucleotides: 7. Written as DNA, the CDR3 is TGTGCCAGCAGCTTGACCGGGACAGGGGCCTTTAACTATGGCTACACCTTC. This sequence encodes CASSLTGTGAFNYGYTF. The variable domain in full, with the rest retrieved from reference TRBV5-4 and TRBJ1-2, is ETGVTQSPTHLIKTRGQQVTLRCSSQSGHNTVSWYQQALGQGPQFIFQYYREEENGRGNFPPRFSGLQFPNYSSELNVNALELDDSALYLCASSLTGTGAFNYGYTFGSGTRLTVV.

The chain has TRBV6-2 or TRBV6-3 and TRBJ2-7; the match to TRBD2 covers 15 bases. Germline CDR1 and CDR2: MNHEY and SVGEGT. The length of the CDR3 is 16 residues. Trimming removed 4 bases from V and 3 bases from J; junction bases left unmatched: 4. CDR3 nucleotide sequence: TGTGCCAGCAGTTTGAGGACTAGCGGGAGGGGCTACGAGCAGTACTTC. It codes for CASSLRTSGRGYEQYF.

In this sample, this clone turned up a few times. The V gene is TRBV12-5, the J gene TRBJ1-6; possible D gene TRBD1, 6 bases. The CDR3 length is 16 residues. Trimming took 11 bases from V and 2 from J, leaving 19 bases between them. CDR1 and CDR2 from the germline V gene are LGHNT and FRNRAP. The CDR3 DNA reads TGTGCTGGGCGCGGGGGCCGTGTCACCTATAATTCACCCCTCCACTTT. This gives the protein CAGRGGRVTYNSPLHF.

The chain couples TRBV5-6 to TRBJ2-7, with TRBD1 as a possible D gene (5 bases). V was trimmed by 4 bases and J by 7 bases, leaving 15 bases between them. Germline-derived CDR1 and CDR2 are SGHDT and YYEEEE. The CDR3 length is 13 residues. For the CDR3, the DNA is TGTGCCAGCAGCCCGGTGACCTCAGGGGAGCAGTACTTC. This encodes CASSPVTSGEQYF.

V is TRBV15 and J is TRBJ2-3; TRBD2 is a possible D gene (5 bases). Looked up from germline, CDR1 is LNHNV and CDR2 is YYDKDF (reference sequence). The length of the CDR3 is 15 residues. Trimming took 0 bases from V and 6 from J, leaving 13 bases between them. The CDR3 protein is CATSRETGRRDTQYF. CDR3 in DNA: TGTGCCACCAGCAGAGAAACGGGAAGGCGTGATACGCAGTATTTT. The entire variable domain, with the rest obtained from reference TRBV15 and TRBJ2-3, is as follows: DAMVIQNPRYQVTQFGKPVTLSCSQTLNHNVMYWYQQKSSQAPKLLFHYYDKDFNNEADTPDNFQSRRPNTSFCFLDIRSPGLGDTAMYLCATSRETGRRDTQYFGPGTRLTVL.

The chain has TRBV12-3 or TRBV12-4 and TRBJ2-5; no firm D call. This CDR3 has 12 amino acids. The V gene lost 8 bases and the J gene lost 4 bases, with 11 bases spanning the gap. The DNA for the CDR3 is TGTGCCAGCGCAGAAACCAGAGAGACCCAGTACTTC. Translated, it gives CASAETRETQYF.

The genes are TRBV7-2 and TRBJ2-3; a weak D match, TRBD1 (5 bases). The V end lost 5 bases, the J end lost 0 bases, and 12 bases lay between the germline ends. The CDR3 consists of 15 residues. Germline CDR1 SGHTA, CDR2 FQGNSA. CDR3 loop: CASSLRARSTDTQYF. In DNA form, the CDR3 reads TGTGCCAGCAGCCTCAGGGCGAGGAGCACAGATACGCAGTATTTT.

This clone occurred a few times. The chain has TRBV7-8 and TRBJ1-6; TRBD1 matches at 7 bases. Germline CDR1 and CDR2: SGHVS and FQNEAQ. The CDR3 has 18 amino acids. Unmatched junction bases numbered 10, after V lost 5 bases and J lost 0 bases. The DNA of the CDR3 is TGTGCCAGCAGCAGACAGGGTAGTTTCAACTCCTATAATTCACCCCTCCACTTT. Translated: CASSRQGSFNSYNSPLHF.

The rearrangement joins TRBV10-3 to TRBJ1-1, with D maybe TRBD1 (6 bases). This CDR3 has 14 amino acids. Germline V gives CDR1 ENHRY, CDR2 SYGVKD. V was shortened by 2 bases and J by 2 bases, with 9 bases between the two germline ends. CDR3 residues: CAISETGFNTEAFF. The CDR3 bases are TGTGCCATCAGTGAGACAGGGTTTAACACTGAAGCTTTCTTT.